Described below is a single T cell receptor (beta chain) sequence and its context. Its target is unknown. Trimming cost V 4 bases and J 0 bases, with 8 bases left between them. The length of the CDR3 is 14 residues. Germline CDR1 SGDLS, CDR2 YYNGEE. Recent acute infections and vaccinations were absent in the healthy HIV-negative adult donors. These data are taken from a study of shared clonotypes between healthy human individuals. This was a deep-level run. Authors' data handling: For the immunoSEQ data, sequences were junction-only without quality scores, so filtering differed. Sequencing used immunoSEQ multiplex PCR; TCRdb keeps in-frame clones, though not all of them. That table gives V, J and clone size, and the DNA gave D and trimming. The table includes around 1.5 million clones, 95% to 99% detected once. Study results and limitations: Enrolling few donors narrowed the genetic and exposure-history diversity that was represented.

This sequence joins TRBV9 and TRBJ1-3, with D unclear. This TCR was sampled from a man aged 30-40 years in good health. Source material: naive CD4+ T cells sorted from blood. Subset: CD45RA+ positively selected. CDR3 residues: CASSSQSSGNTIYF. The CDR3 DNA reads as TGTGCCAGCAGCTCACAGAGCTCTGGAAACACCATATATTTT.